This TCR beta chain was sequenced in a study of blood T cell repertoires in COVID-19. The CDR3 loop spans 17 amino acids. The trim removed 1 base at V and 9 bases at J, leaving 8 bases unmatched. Germline CDR1 is LGHDT and CDR2 is YNNKEL (reference sequence). As processed by the authors: Amplifying reference gene primers gave estimates of nucleated cell counts. Method: immunoSEQ multiplex PCR; TCRdb's copy keeps in-frame clones and lacks some. The D gene and trimming were derived from the DNA, and the V and J assignments and clone size from that table. The table shows 220,000 or so clones, with 92% occurring only once.

V is TRBV3-1 (or the pseudogene TRBV3-2) and J is TRBJ2-1, with 14 bases that match TRBD2. The clonotype was recovered from a man between 60 and 75 years old with COVID-19, enrolled during active disease. Sequencing was performed on peripheral blood. CDR3 region: CASSQGLAGGPVREQFF. The CDR3 DNA follows: TGTGCCAGCAGCCAAGGACTAGCGGGGGGGCCGGTGCGTGAGCAGTTCTTC.